This T cell receptor (beta chain) comes out of a study of blood T cell repertoires in COVID-19. At the level of the study: From the United States, Italy and Spain came samples of acute and convalescent COVID-19. PBMCs, B-cell-depleted T cells, or T cells were the source of the cDNA or gDNA that made up the material.

V gave up 7 bases and J gave up 6 bases; unmatched junction bases: 13. CDR3 length: 15 amino acids. The germline gives CDR1 SNHLY, CDR2 FYNNEI. Authors' methods: Reference gene primers were amplified, and this amplification served to estimate nucleated cell counts. The method was immunoSEQ multiplex PCR; TCRdb's version includes in-frame clones alone and lacks a portion of them. V, J and clone size derive from that table, while D and trimming were established from the DNA sequence. The sample has 230,000 or so clones; around 84% are singletons. The receptor was derived from a man between 35 and 55 years old who had recovered from COVID-19. Sequenced: peripheral blood. This sequence joins TRBV2 and TRBJ2-7; 9 nucleotides line up with TRBD1. CDR3 nucleotides: TGTGCCAGCACACTCCGGGGACAGGGTTACCCCGAGCAGTACTTC. Protein: CASTLRGQGYPEQYF.